The rows below give T cell receptor beta chains drawn from one sample of a study of OX40 agonist ivuxolimab in advanced cancers. Only in-frame clones appear in the TCRdb table, and some are missing; sequencing was by immunoSEQ multiplex PCR. Among 34,000 or so clones listed, about 93% were seen once. This sample comprised CD4+ or CD8+ T cells sorted from blood, obtained in a trial of the OX40 agonist ivuxolimab. These receptors all stem from an adult with an advanced solid tumor such as melanoma, head and neck, liver or kidney cancer. CDR3s include the opening cysteine and the closing phenylalanine or tryptophan. A D gene is named only where the DNA matches it firmly. A clone size is listed for some rows: how often the clone was seen (once, few, many), or a class if it is expanded.

V gene	clone size	J gene	D gene	CDR3 DNA	CDR3 protein
TRBV28	.	TRBJ2-7	.	TGTGCCAGCAGTTTAAGCGGACAAGTTTACGAGCAGTACTTC	CASSLSGQVYEQYF
TRBV11-2	.	TRBJ2-3	TRBD1	TGTGCCAGCAGCTTGGGACAGGGTGGCGATACGCAGTATTTT	CASSLGQGGDTQYF
TRBV9	few	TRBJ1-5	.	TGTGCCAGCAGCGGCACAGGGAATCAGCCCCAGCATTTT	CASSGTGNQPQHF
TRBV19	.	TRBJ1-4	.	TGTGCCAGTTCCAGTTATAATGAAAAACTGTTTTTT	CASSSYNEKLFF
TRBV2	.	TRBJ2-7	TRBD2	TGTGCCAGCAGTGACCTAGTCCGGGAGGGGATCTACGAGCAGTACTTC	CASSDLVREGIYEQYF
TRBV6-5	.	TRBJ1-2	.	TGTGCCAGCAGTTACTCGGAGGCGGGCTATGGCTACACCTTC	CASSYSEAGYGYTF
TRBV10-1	.	TRBJ2-1	.	TGCGCCAGCAGTGAGGGGGGCTGGGGTGAGCAGTTCTTC	CASSEGGWGEQFF
TRBV4-1	.	TRBJ2-3	.	TGCGCCAGCAGCCCGCACACGGACAGCTACACAGATACGCAGTATTTT	CASSPHTDSYTDTQYF
TRBV11-2	once	TRBJ1-1	.	TGTGCCAGCAGCCAACAGACCTTGAACACTGAAGCTTTCTTT	CASSQQTLNTEAFF
TRBV18	.	TRBJ2-7	TRBD2	TGTGCCAGCTCACCATCGCCGGGACTAGCGGACTACGAGCAGTACTTC	CASSPSPGLADYEQYF
TRBV19	.	TRBJ1-1	.	TGTGCCACCAACGCAGGGGTCCCCATGAACACTGAAGCTTTCTTT	CATNAGVPMNTEAFF
TRBV25-1	.	TRBJ1-1	TRBD1	TGTGCCAGCAGTACCCGGGACAGGGAGGGAATGAACACTGAAGCTTTCTTT	CASSTRDREGMNTEAFF
TRBV28	.	TRBJ2-1	.	TGTGCCAGCAGTTTAGGGCAGGGAAAGAGCAATGAGCAGTTCTTC	CASSLGQGKSNEQFF
TRBV7-6	.	TRBJ2-7	TRBD2	TGTGCCAGCAGCTTAGCGTTGGGGACTAGCGGGAGCTACGAGCAGTACTTC	CASSLALGTSGSYEQYF
TRBV7-8	once	TRBJ2-5	TRBD2	TGTGCCAGCAGCTTAGCGCTAGCGGTCCAAGAGACCCAGTACTTC	CASSLALAVQETQYF
TRBV5-6	.	TRBJ2-2	.	TGTGCCAGCAGCCTCGGGACCTTGGATGGGGTCACCGGGGAGCTGTTTTTT	CASSLGTLDGVTGELFF
TRBV6-5	.	TRBJ1-1	.	TGTGCCAGCAGTTACGACGCAGATTACACTGAAGCTTTCTTT	CASSYDADYTEAFF
TRBV7-9	once	TRBJ2-1	.	TGTGCCAGCAGCTTAGTTGCGGAACCCTACAATGAGCAGTTCTTC	CASSLVAEPYNEQFF
TRBV6-5	.	TRBJ2-1	.	TGTGCCAGCAGTTACCTAGGGAGCTCCTACAATGAGCAGTTCTTC	CASSYLGSSYNEQFF
TRBV6-5	.	TRBJ1-2	.	TGTGCCAGCAGTTACGGGACCACCGGCTACACCTTC	CASSYGTTGYTF
TRBV14	.	TRBJ2-4	.	TGTGCCAGCAGCCAAGAAGGGGAGCCGAACATTCAGTACTTC	CASSQEGEPNIQYF
TRBV9	.	TRBJ1-4	.	TGTGCCAGCAGCGCCCGGGGGGGTACTAATGAAAAACTGTTTTTT	CASSARGGTNEKLFF
TRBV4-1	.	TRBJ2-3	TRBD2	TGCGCCAGCAGCCAAAGCCTAGCGGGGAGCACAGATACGCAGTATTTT	CASSQSLAGSTDTQYF
TRBV2	.	TRBJ2-3	.	TGTGCCAGCAGCACGACAGACACAGATACGCAGTATTTT	CASSTTDTDTQYF
TRBV6-6	.	TRBJ2-3	TRBD2	TGTGCCAGCACTTCGGCGGGAGGGCTAGGGGATACGCAGTATTTT	CASTSAGGLGDTQYF
TRBV7-9	.	TRBJ1-1	.	TGTGCCAGCAGCTTAGCCGGGACACCTGAAGCTTTCTTT	CASSLAGTPEAFF
TRBV4-3	.	TRBJ1-2	.	TGCGCCAGCAGCCCCGAGGGCCAGGGGAAGAGGAACTATGGCTACACCTTC	CASSPEGQGKRNYGYTF
TRBV2	.	TRBJ2-1	.	TGTGCCAGCATCGATAGAATGAAGAATGAGCAGTTCTTC	CASIDRMKNEQFF
TRBV6-5	once	TRBJ1-2	TRBD1	TGTGCCAGCAGTTACGGCAGGGGGCTTGGCTACACCTTC	CASSYGRGLGYTF
TRBV4-1	.	TRBJ2-5	.	TGCGCCAGCAGCCAAGAAAGGCTAGCGCTCGGCGAGACCCAGTACTTC	CASSQERLALGETQYF
TRBV11-2	.	TRBJ2-3	.	TGTGCCAGCAGCCTGACCGGGACCGGCAGTGATACGCAGTATTTT	CASSLTGTGSDTQYF
TRBV14	.	TRBJ1-4	.	TGTGCCAGCAGCCAAGAGCGGCTCCCCTATGGGAATGAAAAACTGTTTTTT	CASSQERLPYGNEKLFF
TRBV4-1	.	TRBJ2-5	TRBD2	TGCGCCAGCAGCCCCCTACCGGGGGGATCAGAGACCCAGTACTTC	CASSPLPGGSETQYF
TRBV15	.	TRBJ2-2	TRBD2	TGTGCCACCAGCAGAGACCCAGCGGGGGCCTTCACCGGGGAGCTGTTTTTT	CATSRDPAGAFTGELFF
TRBV25-1	.	TRBJ2-1	.	TGTGCCAGCATACTCGGAGGGCAGTTCTTC	CASILGGQFF
TRBV7-9	.	TRBJ2-6	.	TGTGCCAGCAGCTTAGCGGACTCTGGGGCCAACGTCCTGACTTTC	CASSLADSGANVLTF
TRBV27	once	TRBJ1-1	.	TGTGCCAGCAGTTTTGGGGGAGGGACTGAAGCTTTCTTT	CASSFGGGTEAFF
TRBV11-2	.	TRBJ2-1	.	TGTGCCAGCAGCCCGACCATGGAGAGCTCCTACAATGAGCAGTTCTTC	CASSPTMESSYNEQFF
TRBV5-4	once	TRBJ2-7	.	TGTGCCAGCAGCTTGGCAGAAACAAGCTCCTACGAGCAGTACTTC	CASSLAETSSYEQYF
TRBV7-8	.	TRBJ2-1	.	TGTGCCAGCAGCTTTCACCGGGACTCACCGGAATCTGAGCAGTTCTTC	CASSFHRDSPESEQFF
TRBV5-1	.	TRBJ1-1	.	TGCGCCAGCACAACATCAGAGACAGGACTGAACACTGAAGCTTTCTTT	CASTTSETGLNTEAFF
TRBV28	.	TRBJ2-5	.	TGTGCCAGCAGTTGGTTGAGTGGGGGGGGCAACCAAGAGACCCAGTACTTC	CASSWLSGGGNQETQYF
TRBV7-3	.	TRBJ1-1	.	TGTGCCAGCAGCTTAACGGGGGAAAACACTGAAGCTTTCTTT	CASSLTGENTEAFF
TRBV4-2	.	TRBJ1-1	TRBD1	TGTGCCAGCAGCCAAGATGGACCAGGGGGCAACACTGAAGCTTTCTTT	CASSQDGPGGNTEAFF
TRBV4-1	.	TRBJ2-7	TRBD2	TGCGCCAGCAGCCAAGTCCACCGCGGCCGGGAGGGCTCCTACGAGCAGTACTTC	CASSQVHRGREGSYEQYF
TRBV2	.	TRBJ2-1	.	TGTGCCAGCGGTGCGAAGGAGCAGTTCTTC	CASGAKEQFF
TRBV27	.	TRBJ1-5	.	TGTGCCAGCAGTGCGACCGATAGCAATCAGCCCCAGCATTTT	CASSATDSNQPQHF
TRBV5-6	once	TRBJ1-5	.	TGTGCCAGCGCCTTGTGGGGCGGCAATCAGCCCCAGCATTTT	CASALWGGNQPQHF
TRBV4-1	.	TRBJ1-4	.	TGCGCCAGCAGCCAAGATTCCGTAGAACTGTTTTTT	CASSQDSVELFF
TRBV2	.	TRBJ2-1	.	TGTGCCAGCATAATCGGCAATGAGCAGTTCTTC	CASIIGNEQFF
TRBV27	.	TRBJ2-7	.	TGTGCCAGCAGCAACATCTGGGAGCAGTACTTC	CASSNIWEQYF
TRBV29-1	.	TRBJ1-2	TRBD1	TGCAGCGTTGAGGATGCCGAGGGGACAGGGTTTTCCTATGGCTACACCTTC	CSVEDAEGTGFSYGYTF
TRBV2	.	TRBJ1-5	.	TGTGCCAGCAAGGCCTGGGTGGGCAATCAGCCCCAGCATTTT	CASKAWVGNQPQHF
TRBV27	.	TRBJ2-1	.	TGTGCCAGCAGCACTCAACCCTACAATGAGCAGTTCTTC	CASSTQPYNEQFF
TRBV9	.	TRBJ1-2	.	TGTGCCAGCAGCGTAGATGGGACTAACTATGGCTACACCTTC	CASSVDGTNYGYTF